One and the same sample provided the 25 T cell receptor beta chains below, sequenced in a study of shared clonotypes between healthy human individuals (dated by TCRdb to about 2020). The method behind the library was the immunoSEQ multiplex PCR assay. Entries here come from immuneACCESS through TCRdb and include only in-frame sequences with V and J called. Some clones fail to appear in such tables; in the studies checked, an unresolved V gene covers under half of the shortfall, and the cause of the remainder is unknown. Within this sample are 2 million to 2.5 million clones, with under 95% of them counted one time only. The ten largest clones add up to 0.37% of the sample. The specimen sequenced was naive CD4+ T cells from PBMCs. The sample's cell subset or site, from its label and the paper: CD45RA+ positively selected. The receptors originated from a man younger than 35 in good health. Some clones in this sample may be carry-over from other donors' samples.

The genes are TRBV11-2 and TRBJ2-5; D uncertain. Germline CDR1 SGHAT, CDR2 FQNNGV. This CDR3 comprises 13 residues. V dropped 5 bases and J dropped 5 bases, with 12 bases sitting between them. CDR3 amino acids: CASSRHLEETQYF. In DNA, the CDR3 is TGTGCCAGCAGCCGACACTTGGAGGAGACCCAGTACTTC.

The chain employs TRBV2 and TRBJ2-1; the match to TRBD1 covers 8 bases. V trimming: 5 bases; J trimming: 5 bases; junction bases outside the gene matches: 8. This CDR3 comprises 15 residues. Germline V lookup: CDR1 SNHLY, CDR2 FYNNEI. The CDR3 here is CASSPGQGWNNEQFF. CDR3 coding DNA: TGTGCCAGCAGTCCTGGACAGGGATGGAACAATGAGCAGTTCTTC.

V gene TRBV19 combines with J gene TRBJ2-1; 9 positions agree with TRBD1. V trimming: 5 bases; J trimming: 5 bases; junction bases outside the gene matches: 7. The CDR3 consists of 15 residues. Germline CDR1 LNHDA, CDR2 SQIVND (reference sequence). CDR3 sequence: CASSAGQGRHNEQFF. Written as DNA, the CDR3 is TGTGCCAGTAGTGCTGGACAGGGGCGACACAATGAGCAGTTCTTC.

This chain connects TRBV4-2 to TRBJ1-1, with 10 bases lining up with TRBD1. The V gene's germline CDR1 is LGHNA and CDR2 YNFKEQ. There are 16 residues in the CDR3. J lost 4 bases, V lost 0 bases, and 5 bases had no gene match. CDR3 bases: TGTGCCAGCAGCCAAGACCCGACAGGGGGCGGCACTGAAGCTTTCTTT. Amino acids: CASSQDPTGGGTEAFF.

This clone was seen just once. The same CDR3 can be traced to other DNA sequences in this sample. The chain has TRBV18 and TRBJ2-7, with 9 bases matching TRBD1. CDR1 is KGHSH, CDR2 LQKENI, per germline. This CDR3 region has 14 residues. Trimming cost V 5 bases and J 2 bases; bases outside gene matches: 4. Written as DNA, the CDR3 is TGTGCCAGCTCAACCCGACAGGGGGCCTACGAGCAGTACTTC. Its protein is CASSTRQGAYEQYF.

This chain links TRBV30 with TRBJ2-7; the D is unclear. The V end lost 5 bases, the J end lost 5 bases, and 7 bases lay between the germline ends. Germline assignment: CDR1 GTSNPN and CDR2 SVGIG (reference sequence). The CDR3 is 10 residues long. DNA of the CDR3: TGTGCCTGGGGAAGAGACGAGCAGTACTTC. The encoded protein is CAWGRDEQYF.

The CDR3 DNA sequence: TGTGCCAGCAGTTTATCGAGCGGTTCGAACACCGGGGAGCTGTTTTTT. It codes for CASSLSSGSNTGELFF. The chain couples TRBV27 to TRBJ2-2, with D perhaps TRBD2 (5 bases). The CDR3 runs to 16 residues. Per the germline V gene, CDR1 is MNHEY and CDR2 is SMNVEV (reference sequence). V was clipped by 0 bases and J by 0 bases, with 8 bases between them.

CDR3 in DNA: TGTGCCAGCAGTGACCTCCCTGGAGATGAGCAGTTCTTC. Translated, it gives CASSDLPGDEQFF. V is TRBV25-1 and J is TRBJ2-1; no firm D call. CDR1 MGHDK and CDR2 SYGVNS come from the germline V gene. This CDR3 has 13 residues. The V end was cut by 3 bases, the J end by 8 bases, with 11 bases between.

The rearrangement uses TRBV29-1 and TRBJ1-1; D is undetermined. The CDR3 spans 13 residues. V was shortened by 4 bases and J by 0 bases, with 9 bases between the two germline ends. Germline V gene sequence: CDR1 SQVTM, CDR2 ANQGSEA. The CDR3 region has the DNA TGCAGCGTTGTACAGCTTATGAACACTGAAGCTTTCTTT. Translating gives CSVVQLMNTEAFF.

This rearrangement joins TRBV6-6 to TRBJ2-3; D is perhaps TRBD1 or TRBD2 (5 bases each). Looked up from germline, CDR1 is MNHNY and CDR2 is SVGAGI (reference sequence). Trimming took 10 bases from V and 0 from J, leaving 20 bases between them. The CDR3 extends over 16 amino acids. In nucleotides, the CDR3 is TGTGCCACCTCGCCCACTATGAGGGGTAGCACAGATACGCAGTATTTT. Residues: CATSPTMRGSTDTQYF.

The gene calls are TRBV9 and TRBJ2-2; no reliable D call. V was shortened by 3 bases and J by 4 bases, with 10 bases between the two germline ends. Germline V lookup: CDR1 SGDLS, CDR2 YYNGEE. The CDR3 has 14 amino acids. Here the CDR3 DNA reads TGTGCCAGCAGCGCCCGGGCCGCCACCGGGGAGCTGTTTTTT. The encoded protein is CASSARAATGELFF.

The chain carries TRBV7-8 and TRBJ2-4; 13 bases are shared with TRBD2. Germline V gene data show CDR1 as SGHVS and CDR2 as FQNEAQ. V lost 5 bases, J lost 2 bases, and 3 bases stayed unmatched. This CDR3 contains 16 residues. CDR3: CASSPGTSGTKNIQYF. The CDR3 nucleotides are TGTGCCAGCAGCCCCGGGACTAGCGGGACCAAAAACATTCAGTACTTC.

As concerns this clone: Distinct nucleotide sequences in the sample also encode this CDR3. The CDR3 DNA reads TGTGCCACCAGCAGAGGTCGAGACTACGAGCAGTACTTC. Its translation is CATSRGRDYEQYF. The chain is built from TRBV15 and TRBJ2-7; the D is unclear. Germline assignment: CDR1 LNHNV and CDR2 YYDKDF (reference sequence). There are 13 residues in the CDR3. With 1 base removed from V and 3 bases from J, the gap between germline ends came to 7 bases.

Only one count was recorded for this clone. The chain joins TRBV28 to TRBJ2-7, with 9 bases lining up with TRBD1. CDR3 length: 12 amino acids. V lost 11 bases and J lost 4; bases outside the gene matches: 6. In germline, CDR1 is MDHEN, CDR2 SYDVKM. DNA of the CDR3: TGTGCCGCTGGGGACAGGGCGTACGAGCAGTACTTC. Translated: CAAGDRAYEQYF.

Written as DNA, the CDR3 is TGCGCCAGAACCGGGACAGGGGTTTTTCCCAGGCAGCCCCAGCATTTT. Translated, it gives CARTGTGVFPRQPQHF. This sequence joins TRBV5-1 and TRBJ1-5, with 10 bases matching TRBD1. This CDR3 has 16 amino acids. Germline V gene sequence: CDR1 SGHRS, CDR2 YFSETQ. Trimming took 8 bases from V and 7 from J; bases not matched to a gene: 15. Drawing the rest from reference TRBV5-1 and TRBJ1-5, the complete variable domain is KAGVTQTPRYLIKTRGQQVTLSCSPISGHRSVSWYQQTPGQGLQFLFEYFSETQRNKGNFPGRFSGRQFSNSRSEMNVSTLELGDSALYLCARTGTGVFPRQPQHFGDGTRLSIL.

The genes are TRBV10-3 and TRBJ1-2; no reliable D call. Deletions cut 6 bases from V and 6 bases from J, with 17 bases between. Germline CDR1 is ENHRY and CDR2 is SYGVKD. This CDR3 comprises 14 residues. CDR3 loop: CAIRESWEVHGYTF. The DNA for the CDR3 is TGTGCCATCAGGGAGAGCTGGGAGGTTCATGGCTACACCTTC.

This clone was recorded only once. V gene TRBV14 combines with J gene TRBJ2-5, with 10 bases aligning to TRBD2. This CDR3 has 17 amino acids. Trimming removed 0 bases from V and 6 bases from J; junction bases left unmatched: 10. Germline values: CDR1 SGHDN, CDR2 FVKESK. DNA for the CDR3: TGTGCCAGCAGCCAAGAGAAGGCTAGCGGGAGTGGGAAGACCCAGTACTTC. It encodes CASSQEKASGSGKTQYF.

The V gene is TRBV2, the J gene TRBJ1-1; the D is unclear. V was shortened by 6 bases and J by 1 base, with 9 bases between the two germline ends. The CDR3 loop spans 13 amino acids. Germline-derived CDR1 and CDR2 are SNHLY and FYNNEI. This CDR3 is CASRIQPNTEAFF. The CDR3 DNA reads as TGTGCCAGCAGAATTCAACCGAACACTGAAGCTTTCTTT.

Worth noting for this clone: The identical CDR3 is also encoded by other nucleotide sequences in the sample. The CDR3 sequence: CASSSTGGTYEQYF. CDR3 sequence (DNA): TGCGCCAGCAGCTCGACCGGAGGCACCTACGAGCAGTACTTC. This chain joins TRBV5-1 and TRBJ2-7; TRBD2 is a possible D gene (5 bases). CDR3 length: 14 residues. Trimming pared 3 bases from V and 2 bases from J, leaving 12 bases between. Germline-derived CDR1 and CDR2 are SGHRS and YFSETQ.

V usage is TRBV27 and J usage is TRBJ2-7; maybe TRBD2 (6 bases). The CDR3 length is 15 residues. Per the germline V gene, CDR1 is MNHEY and CDR2 is SMNVEV (reference sequence). The V end was cut by 3 bases, the J end by 6 bases, with 18 bases between. The CDR3 here is CASSFTMGQGGEQYF. Here the CDR3 DNA reads TGTGCCAGCAGTTTCACGATGGGGCAGGGAGGCGAGCAGTACTTC.

V is TRBV7-9 and J is TRBJ2-4, with D hard to call. Germline values: CDR1 SEHNR, CDR2 FQNEAQ (reference sequence). This CDR3 spans 15 amino acids. Trimming removed 5 bases at V and 0 bases at J, with 11 bases between. CDR3 bases: TGTGCCAGCAGCCCACTATCACTAGCCAAAAACATTCAGTACTTC. As protein: CASSPLSLAKNIQYF.

J is TRBJ2-5 and V is TRBV9; D assignment may be TRBD1 or TRBD2 (5 bases each). The CDR3 runs 13 residues. Germline V gene sequence: CDR1 SGDLS, CDR2 YYNGEE. Trimming removed 4 bases from V and 7 bases from J, with 14 bases in between. The CDR3 DNA reads TGTGCCAGCAGCTTTGGGACGGCACGGACCCAGTACTTC. It encodes CASSFGTARTQYF.

The rearrangement links TRBV5-6 to TRBJ1-1; weak D call: TRBD1 (5 bases). Trimming removed 2 bases from V and 7 bases from J, with 6 bases in between. This CDR3 region has 11 residues. Germline lookup yields CDR1 SGHDT and CDR2 YYEEEE. The CDR3 bases are TGTGCCAGCAGCTTTAGGGGTGAAGCTTTCTTT. Its protein is CASSFRGEAFF.

The genes are TRBV29-1 and TRBJ1-3; D uncertain. Germline CDR1 SQVTM, CDR2 ANQGSEA. Trimming removed 4 bases at V and 0 bases at J, with 7 bases between. The CDR3 sequence is 13 residues long. The CDR3 sequence: CSVGMPSGNTIYF. The CDR3 DNA reads TGCAGCGTTGGGATGCCCTCTGGAAACACCATATATTTT.

The chain is built from TRBV10-3 and TRBJ2-3; 7 nucleotides agree with TRBD2. Germline CDR1 reads ENHRY; CDR2 reads SYGVKD. V was clipped by 6 bases and J by 2 bases; unmatched bases: 5. This CDR3 has 14 amino acids. CDR3 protein: CAISNRDYTDTQYF. The DNA for the CDR3 is TGTGCCATCAGCAACCGGGACTACACAGATACGCAGTATTTT.